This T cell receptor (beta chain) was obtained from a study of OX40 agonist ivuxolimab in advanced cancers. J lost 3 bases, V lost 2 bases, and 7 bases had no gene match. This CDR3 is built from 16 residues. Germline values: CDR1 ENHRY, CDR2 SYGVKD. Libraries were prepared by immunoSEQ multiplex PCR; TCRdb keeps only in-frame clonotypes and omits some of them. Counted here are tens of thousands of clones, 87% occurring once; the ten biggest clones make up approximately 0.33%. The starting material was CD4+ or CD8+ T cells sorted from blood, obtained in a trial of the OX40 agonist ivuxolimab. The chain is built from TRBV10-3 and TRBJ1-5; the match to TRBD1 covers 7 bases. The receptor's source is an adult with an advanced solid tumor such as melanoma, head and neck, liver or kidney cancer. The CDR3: CAISEKRQGNNQPQHF. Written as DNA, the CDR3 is TGTGCCATCAGTGAGAAACGACAGGGTAACAATCAGCCCCAGCATTTT.